This T cell receptor beta chain is from a study of blood T cell repertoires in COVID-19. Study-level information: Samples of COVID-19 (acute and convalescent) were obtained from the United States, Italy and Spain.

A word on this clone: Other DNA sequences in this specimen translate into the identical CDR3.

Generated by immunoSEQ multiplex PCR, the TCRdb table keeps only in-frame clones and is missing some. The profile covers about 210,000 clones, with 80% to 90% appearing a single time and 7.6% taken by the ten largest. The sequenced sample consisted of peripheral blood. The origin of this receptor is a woman between 45 and 60 years old with active or convalescent COVID-19.

In nucleotides, the CDR3 is TGTGCCAGCTCACCACTTGGAGGAGAGACCCAGTACTTC. This sequence encodes CASSPLGGETQYF. The chain couples TRBV18 to TRBJ2-5; D perhaps matches TRBD2 (5 bases). This CDR3 comprises 13 residues. V was clipped by 1 base and J by 4 bases, with 7 bases between them. Germline CDR1 reads KGHSH; CDR2 reads LQKENI.